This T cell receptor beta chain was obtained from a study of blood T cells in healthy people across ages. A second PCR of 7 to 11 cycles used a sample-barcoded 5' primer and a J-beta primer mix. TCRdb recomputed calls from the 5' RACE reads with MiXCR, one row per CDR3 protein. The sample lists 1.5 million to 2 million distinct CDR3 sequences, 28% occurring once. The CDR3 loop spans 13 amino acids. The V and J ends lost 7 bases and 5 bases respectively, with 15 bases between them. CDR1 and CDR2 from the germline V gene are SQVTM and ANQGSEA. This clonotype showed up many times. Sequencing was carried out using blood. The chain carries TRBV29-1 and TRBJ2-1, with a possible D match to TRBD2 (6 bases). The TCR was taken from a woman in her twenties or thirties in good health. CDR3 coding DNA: TGCAGCGGTACGGGGAGGACTAACAATGAGCAGTTCTTC. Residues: CSGTGRTNNEQFF.